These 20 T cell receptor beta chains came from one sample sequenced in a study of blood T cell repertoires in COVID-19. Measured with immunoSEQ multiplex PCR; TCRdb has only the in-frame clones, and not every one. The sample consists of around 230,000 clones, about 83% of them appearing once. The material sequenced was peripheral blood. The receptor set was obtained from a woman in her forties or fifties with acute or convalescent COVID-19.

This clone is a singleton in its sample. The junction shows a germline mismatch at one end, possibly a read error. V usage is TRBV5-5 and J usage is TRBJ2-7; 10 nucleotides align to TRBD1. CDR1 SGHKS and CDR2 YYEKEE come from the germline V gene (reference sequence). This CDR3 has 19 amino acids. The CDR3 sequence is CVSSLLGTGAYGNSYEQYF. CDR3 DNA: TGTGTCAGCAGCTTGCTTGGGACAGGGGCTTATGGGAACTCCTACGAGCAGTACTTC.

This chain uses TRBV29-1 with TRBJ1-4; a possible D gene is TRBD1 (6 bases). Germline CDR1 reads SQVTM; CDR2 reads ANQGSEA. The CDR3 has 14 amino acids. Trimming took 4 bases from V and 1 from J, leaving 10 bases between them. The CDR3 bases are TGCAGCGTTGGCACAGGGTTAACTAATGAAAAACTGTTTTTT. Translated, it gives CSVGTGLTNEKLFF.

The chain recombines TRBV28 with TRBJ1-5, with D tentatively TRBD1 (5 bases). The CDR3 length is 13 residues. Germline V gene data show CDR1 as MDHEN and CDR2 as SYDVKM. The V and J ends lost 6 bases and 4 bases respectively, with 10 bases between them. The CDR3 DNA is TGTGCCAGCAGCACGACAGTTAATCAGCCCCAGCATTTT. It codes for CASSTTVNQPQHF.

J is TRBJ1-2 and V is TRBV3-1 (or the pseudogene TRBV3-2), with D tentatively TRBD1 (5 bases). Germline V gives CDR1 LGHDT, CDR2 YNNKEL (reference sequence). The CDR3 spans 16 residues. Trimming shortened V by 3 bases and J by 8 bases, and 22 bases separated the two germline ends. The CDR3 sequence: CASSHNLGGDLGGYTF. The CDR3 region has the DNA TGTGCCAGCAGCCATAACCTTGGGGGGGACCTCGGGGGCTACACCTTC.

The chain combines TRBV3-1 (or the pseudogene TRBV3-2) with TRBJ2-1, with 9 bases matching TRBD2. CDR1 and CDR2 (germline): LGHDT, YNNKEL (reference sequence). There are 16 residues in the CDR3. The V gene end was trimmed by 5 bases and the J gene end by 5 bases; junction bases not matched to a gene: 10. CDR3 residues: CASSRTGLAADNEQFF. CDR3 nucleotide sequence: TGTGCCAGCAGCAGAACGGGACTAGCAGCCGACAATGAGCAGTTCTTC.

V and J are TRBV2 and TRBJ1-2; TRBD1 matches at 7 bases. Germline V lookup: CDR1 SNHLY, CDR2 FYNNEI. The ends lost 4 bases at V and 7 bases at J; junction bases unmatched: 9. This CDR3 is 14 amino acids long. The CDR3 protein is CASSVATGLGGYTF. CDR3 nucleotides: TGTGCCAGCAGTGTTGCGACAGGGCTCGGTGGCTACACCTTC.

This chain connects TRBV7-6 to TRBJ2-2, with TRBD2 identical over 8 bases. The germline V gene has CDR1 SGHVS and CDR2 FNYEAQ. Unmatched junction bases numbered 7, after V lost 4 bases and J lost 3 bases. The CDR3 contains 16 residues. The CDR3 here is CASSSTSGGYTGELFF. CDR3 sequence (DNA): TGTGCCAGCAGCTCGACCAGCGGGGGATACACCGGGGAGCTGTTTTTT.

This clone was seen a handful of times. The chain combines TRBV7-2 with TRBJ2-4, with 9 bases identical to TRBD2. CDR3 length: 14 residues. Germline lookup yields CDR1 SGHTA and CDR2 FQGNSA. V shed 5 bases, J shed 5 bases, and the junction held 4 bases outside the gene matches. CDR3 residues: CASSTTSGQNIQYF. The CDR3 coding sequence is TGTGCCAGCAGCACGACTAGCGGTCAAAACATTCAGTACTTC.

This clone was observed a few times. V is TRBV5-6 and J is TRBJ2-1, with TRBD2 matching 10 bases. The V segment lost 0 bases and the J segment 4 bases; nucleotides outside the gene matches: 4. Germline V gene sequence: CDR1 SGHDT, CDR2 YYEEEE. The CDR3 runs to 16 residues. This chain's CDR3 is CASSLVSSGSYNEQFF. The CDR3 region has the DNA TGTGCCAGCAGCTTGGTCTCTAGCGGGAGTTACAATGAGCAGTTCTTC.

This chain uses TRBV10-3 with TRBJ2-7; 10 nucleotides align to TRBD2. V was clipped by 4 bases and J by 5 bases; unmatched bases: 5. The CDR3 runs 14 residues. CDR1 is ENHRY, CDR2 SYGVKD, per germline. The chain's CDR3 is CAISVAGGGNEQYF. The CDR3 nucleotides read TGTGCCATCAGTGTAGCGGGAGGTGGTAACGAGCAGTACTTC.

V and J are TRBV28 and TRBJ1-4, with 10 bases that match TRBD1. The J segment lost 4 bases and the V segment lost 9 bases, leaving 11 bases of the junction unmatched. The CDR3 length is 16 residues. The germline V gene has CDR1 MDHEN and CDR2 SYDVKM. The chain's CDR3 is CASNDPTGGINEKLFF. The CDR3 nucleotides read TGTGCCAGTAATGACCCGACAGGGGGCATTAATGAAAAACTGTTTTTT.

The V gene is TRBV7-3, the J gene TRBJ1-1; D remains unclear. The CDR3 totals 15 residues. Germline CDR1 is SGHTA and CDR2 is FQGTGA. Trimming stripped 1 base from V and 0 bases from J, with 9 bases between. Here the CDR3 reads CASSLSPGMNTEAFF. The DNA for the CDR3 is TGTGCCAGCAGCTTAAGTCCGGGAATGAACACTGAAGCTTTCTTT.

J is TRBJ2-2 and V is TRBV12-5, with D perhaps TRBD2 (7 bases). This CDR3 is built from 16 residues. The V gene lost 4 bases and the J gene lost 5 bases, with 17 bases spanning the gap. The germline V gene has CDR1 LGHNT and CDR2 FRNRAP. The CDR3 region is CASGSWEGVSTGELFF. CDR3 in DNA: TGTGCTAGTGGTTCCTGGGAGGGGGTATCGACCGGGGAGCTGTTTTTT.

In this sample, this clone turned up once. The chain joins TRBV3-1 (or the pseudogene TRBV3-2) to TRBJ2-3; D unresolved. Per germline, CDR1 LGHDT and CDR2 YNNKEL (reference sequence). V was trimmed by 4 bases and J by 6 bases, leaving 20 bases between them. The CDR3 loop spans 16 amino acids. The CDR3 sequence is CASSPPGLSNGDTQYF. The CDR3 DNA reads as TGTGCCAGCAGCCCGCCTGGCCTCTCTAACGGGGATACGCAGTATTTT.

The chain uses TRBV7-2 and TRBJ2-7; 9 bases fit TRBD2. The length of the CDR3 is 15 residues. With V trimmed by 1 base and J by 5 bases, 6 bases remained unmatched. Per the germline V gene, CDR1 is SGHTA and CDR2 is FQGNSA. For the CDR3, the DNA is TGTGCCAGCAGCTTAGATATGGTAGCGGGAGACGAGCAGTACTTC. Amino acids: CASSLDMVAGDEQYF.

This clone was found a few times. The DNA for the CDR3 is TGTGCCAGCAGCTCCTGGGGCTCGACAGGGAGCAATGAGCAGTTCTTC. Protein sequence: CASSSWGSTGSNEQFF. The J gene is TRBJ2-1, the V gene TRBV7-2; 7 nucleotides align to TRBD1. CDR3 length: 16 amino acids. V shed 4 bases and J 6 bases; nucleotides not matched to a gene: 12. The germline V gene encodes CDR1 SGHTA and CDR2 FQGNSA.

The CDR3 sequence is CASSVDSNYGYTF. CDR3 nucleotide sequence: TGTGCCAGCAGTGTGGACAGCAACTATGGCTACACCTTC. The chain has TRBV2 and TRBJ1-2, with a weak D call TRBD1 (6 bases). Germline V gives CDR1 SNHLY, CDR2 FYNNEI. Trimming removed 4 bases from V and 2 bases from J, with 8 bases in between. CDR3 size: 13 residues.

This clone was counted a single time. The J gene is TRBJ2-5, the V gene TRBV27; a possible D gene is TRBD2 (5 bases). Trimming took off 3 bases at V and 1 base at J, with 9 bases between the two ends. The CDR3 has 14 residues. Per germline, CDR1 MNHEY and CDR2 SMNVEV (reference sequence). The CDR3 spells CASSLFGGQETQYF. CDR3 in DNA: TGTGCCAGCAGTTTGTTTGGAGGCCAAGAGACCCAGTACTTC.

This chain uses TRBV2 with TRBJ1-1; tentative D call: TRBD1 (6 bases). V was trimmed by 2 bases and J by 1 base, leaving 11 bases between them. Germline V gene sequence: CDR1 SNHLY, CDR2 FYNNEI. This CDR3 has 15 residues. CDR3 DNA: TGTGCCAGCAGTGAAATGGGGGCGCAGAACACTGAAGCTTTCTTT. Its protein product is CASSEMGAQNTEAFF.

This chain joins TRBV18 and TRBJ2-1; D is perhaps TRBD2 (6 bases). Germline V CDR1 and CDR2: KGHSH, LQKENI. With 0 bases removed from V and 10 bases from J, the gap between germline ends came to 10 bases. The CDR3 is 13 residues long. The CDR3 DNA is TGTGCCAGCTCACCACCCTACGGAGGGGAGCAGTTCTTC. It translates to CASSPPYGGEQFF.